Each of the 25 T cell receptor beta chains below was sequenced from the same sample in a study of shared clonotypes between healthy human individuals. TCRdb's table, derived via immunoSEQ multiplex PCR, lists solely in-frame clones and lacks some. The sample lists under 2,500,000 clones, more than 90% occurring once. Sequencing was performed on naive CD4+ T cells sorted from blood. Subset specified: CD45RA+ positively selected. The receptors originated from a man younger than 35 in good health.

The CDR3 spells CASSSGQGDLQPQHF. The CDR3 bases are TGTGCCAGTAGTTCGGGACAGGGGGATCTTCAGCCCCAGCATTTT. The gene calls are TRBV19 and TRBJ1-5; 11 nucleotides agree with TRBD1. Trimming took 5 bases from V and 6 from J; bases not matched to a gene: 6. The CDR3 has 15 residues. Germline V gene sequence: CDR1 LNHDA, CDR2 SQIVND (reference sequence).

V usage is TRBV18 and J usage is TRBJ2-1, with TRBD2 matching over 8 bases. This CDR3 spans 14 amino acids. With 0 bases clipped from V and 16 bases from J, the junction kept 11 bases outside the gene matches. The V gene's germline CDR1 is KGHSH and CDR2 LQKENI. CDR3 amino acids: CASSPPASGGAAFF. CDR3 DNA: TGTGCCAGCTCACCACCGGCCTCCGGGGGGGCGGCATTCTTC.

The chain carries TRBV19 and TRBJ1-2; no clear D. The length of the CDR3 is 12 residues. V was trimmed by 8 bases and J by 5 bases, leaving 12 bases between them. Germline values: CDR1 LNHDA, CDR2 SQIVND (reference sequence). Written as DNA, the CDR3 is TGTGCCAGTCTCGAGGCGCGGTATGGCTACACCTTC. It translates to CASLEARYGYTF. Supplemented by reference TRBV19 and TRBJ1-2, the full variable domain reads DGGITQSPKYLFRKEGQNVTLSCEQNLNHDAMYWYRQDPGQGLRLIYYSQIVNDFQKGDIAEGYSVSREKKESFPLTVTSAQKNPTAFYLCASLEARYGYTFGSGTRLTVV.

The chain employs TRBV4-2 and TRBJ2-2; 11 bases are shared with TRBD2. This CDR3 is built from 18 residues. The germline gives CDR1 LGHNA, CDR2 YNFKEQ. Losses at the gene ends were 0 bases for V and 4 bases for J; bases not matched to a gene: 7. This chain's CDR3 is CASSQETSGGATTGELFF. The CDR3 region has the DNA TGTGCCAGCAGCCAAGAAACTAGCGGGGGCGCAACCACCGGGGAGCTGTTTTTT.

The rearrangement uses TRBV28 and TRBJ1-1; unclear D gene. The V end was cut by 6 bases, the J end by 3 bases, with 5 bases between. The CDR3 is made up of 11 amino acids. Looked up from germline, CDR1 is MDHEN and CDR2 is SYDVKM. CDR3 DNA: TGTGCCAGCAGCTATGACACTGAAGCTTTCTTT. Protein sequence: CASSYDTEAFF.

This chain connects TRBV4-3 to TRBJ2-2; no clear D. Trimming shortened V by 0 bases and J by 5 bases, and 16 bases separated the two germline ends. Per germline, CDR1 LGHNA and CDR2 YSLEER. CDR3 size: 17 residues. CDR3 nucleotide sequence: TGCGCCAGCAGCCAAGATAGCCCCCTAGGTAGGACCGGGGAGCTGTTTTTT. It encodes CASSQDSPLGRTGELFF.

The chain carries TRBV2 and TRBJ2-2, with no clear D. The germline V gene encodes CDR1 SNHLY and CDR2 FYNNEI. V lost 2 bases and J 0 bases, leaving 7 bases between the germline ends. The CDR3 has 15 residues. Here the CDR3 reads CASSELGSNTGELFF. Written as DNA, the CDR3 is TGTGCCAGCAGTGAATTAGGGTCGAACACCGGGGAGCTGTTTTTT.

This chain links TRBV10-3 with TRBJ1-1; D is possibly TRBD1 (5 bases). Germline loops: CDR1 ENHRY, CDR2 SYGVKD. V was shortened by 5 bases and J by 7 bases, with 17 bases between the two germline ends. The CDR3 consists of 14 residues. CDR3 nucleotide sequence: TGTGCCATCAGTCTGCGGGACTCTAGGGGTGAAGCTTTCTTT. Protein: CAISLRDSRGEAFF.

The DNA of the CDR3 is TGTGCCTGGAGCAGATTCCCGGCCGCAGCGGACACCATATATTTT. Translated, it gives CAWSRFPAAADTIYF. The chain employs TRBV30 and TRBJ1-3; D unresolved. This CDR3 contains 15 residues. With 3 bases removed from V and 8 bases from J, the gap between germline ends came to 20 bases. Germline CDR1 is GTSNPN and CDR2 is SVGIG (reference sequence).

The chain's CDR3 is CASSVHEKLFF. CDR3 bases: TGTGCCAGCAGTGTCCATGAAAAACTGTTTTTT. This chain connects TRBV6-1 to TRBJ1-4; D is uncertain. CDR3 length equals 11 residues. Germline CDR1 reads MNHNS; CDR2 reads SASEGT. V was cut by 4 bases and J by 6 bases, with 3 bases left in between.

This clone was seen a single time. The same CDR3 arises from other DNA sequences in this sample as well. This sequence joins TRBV10-1 and TRBJ1-6; 8 nucleotides match TRBD1. Germline V CDR1 and CDR2: WNHNN, SYGVQD (reference sequence). Trimming took 6 bases from V and 7 from J; bases not matched to a gene: 2. There are 13 residues in the CDR3. As DNA, the CDR3 is TGCGCCAGCAGAAGGGACAGGAATTCACCCCTCCACTTT. Translating it yields CASRRDRNSPLHF.

The chain joins TRBV6-1 to TRBJ2-5, with D hard to call. Trimming shortened V by 1 base and J by 10 bases, and 1 base separated the two germline ends. CDR3 length: 9 residues. CDR1 MNHNS and CDR2 SASEGT come from the germline V gene. The CDR3 DNA is TGTGCCAGCAGTGAAGACCAGTACTTC. This translates into CASSEDQYF.

The chain is built from TRBV9 and TRBJ2-2; D might be TRBD2 (5 bases). The CDR3 covers 14 residues. The V end was cut by 3 bases, the J end by 4 bases, with 10 bases between. From germline, CDR1 is SGDLS and CDR2 YYNGEE. DNA of the CDR3: TGTGCCAGCAGCGGAGGACTTCCCACCGGGGAGCTGTTTTTT. Protein sequence: CASSGGLPTGELFF.

In regard to this clone: The sample carries other DNA sequences with the same CDR3. The J gene is TRBJ1-5, the V gene TRBV5-1; D perhaps matches TRBD1 (5 bases). The V and J ends lost 0 bases and 3 bases respectively, with 7 bases between them. Germline CDR1 SGHRS, CDR2 YFSETQ. The CDR3 has 14 amino acids. The CDR3 coding sequence is TGCGCCAGCAGCTTGGAGGGACCCAATCAGCCCCAGCATTTT. Translation: CASSLEGPNQPQHF.

The chain links TRBV6-1 to TRBJ2-7, with a tentative D call TRBD1 (5 bases). V gave up 5 bases and J gave up 3 bases, with 14 bases separating them. CDR1 is MNHNS, CDR2 SASEGT, per germline. The CDR3 runs 14 residues. The CDR3 region is CASSPQITGYEQYF. CDR3 nucleotides: TGTGCCAGCAGTCCCCAAATCACAGGCTACGAGCAGTACTTC.

This chain connects TRBV5-1 to TRBJ2-6; 8 positions agree with TRBD1. Trimming at V came to 0 bases and at J to 0 bases, leaving 11 bases not matched to a gene. This CDR3 comprises 20 residues. Germline-derived CDR1 and CDR2 are SGHRS and YFSETQ. CDR3 protein: CASSLAGLGQAYSGANVLTF. The CDR3 nucleotides are TGCGCCAGCAGCTTGGCCGGTTTGGGACAGGCCTACTCTGGGGCCAACGTCCTGACTTTC.

The rearrangement joins TRBV7-9 to TRBJ2-2, with D tentatively TRBD2 (5 bases). Trimming left V 3 bases short and J 4 bases short, with 9 bases between. CDR1 is SEHNR and CDR2 is FQNEAQ in the germline V gene (reference sequence). CDR3 size: 14 residues. The CDR3 region is CASSFTSITGELFF. CDR3 bases: TGTGCCAGCAGCTTTACTAGTATCACCGGGGAGCTGTTTTTT.

Details on this clone: Different DNA sequences within this sample yield the same CDR3. This rearrangement joins TRBV10-1 to TRBJ2-6; no clear D gene. The V gene's germline CDR1 is WNHNN and CDR2 SYGVQD (reference sequence). There are 14 residues in the CDR3. V lost 4 bases and J 1 base, leaving 5 bases between the germline ends. The chain's CDR3 is CASSAGSGANVLTF. The DNA for the CDR3 is TGCGCCAGCAGTGCCGGGTCTGGGGCCAACGTCCTGACTTTC.

The chain couples TRBV5-1 to TRBJ2-2; the match to TRBD1 covers 8 bases. CDR3 length equals 15 residues. V was pared by 4 bases and J by 1 base, with 3 bases of the junction left unmatched. Germline loops: CDR1 SGHRS, CDR2 YFSETQ. In DNA form, the CDR3 reads TGCGCCAGCAGCGTAGACAGGGGGAACACCGGGGAGCTGTTTTTT. It yields the protein CASSVDRGNTGELFF.

The chain employs TRBV4-1 and TRBJ2-3; TRBD2 matches at 8 bases. Germline loops: CDR1 MGHRA, CDR2 YSYEKL. The V segment lost 1 base and the J segment 4 bases; nucleotides outside the gene matches: 10. This CDR3 has 17 amino acids. This chain's CDR3 is CASSQGDGTRGPDTQYF. The CDR3 DNA reads as TGCGCCAGCAGCCAAGGTGACGGGACTAGGGGACCAGATACGCAGTATTTT.

This clone was detected only once. Different DNA sequences within this sample yield the same CDR3. The chain employs TRBV7-2 and TRBJ2-7; 11 bases line up with TRBD1. CDR3 length equals 14 residues. CDR1 is SGHTA, CDR2 FQGNSA, per germline. V gave up 4 bases and J gave up 2 bases; unmatched junction bases: 1. CDR3 loop: CASSSGQGAYEQYF. The DNA of the CDR3 is TGTGCCAGCAGCTCGGGACAGGGGGCCTACGAGCAGTACTTC.

In regard to this clone: Different DNA sequences within this sample yield the same CDR3. The V and J genes are TRBV5-4 and TRBJ1-2; TRBD1 is a possible D gene (5 bases). The germline gives CDR1 SGHNT, CDR2 YYREEE (reference sequence). This CDR3 has 14 residues. Trimming took off 4 bases at V and 2 bases at J, with 12 bases between the two ends. Here the CDR3 reads CASSLGTANYGYTF. The DNA of the CDR3 is TGTGCCAGCAGCCTCGGGACCGCGAACTATGGCTACACCTTC.

V gene TRBV30 combines with J gene TRBJ1-6; unclear D gene. The V and J ends lost 1 base and 0 bases respectively, with 16 bases between them. The germline gives CDR1 GTSNPN, CDR2 SVGIG (reference sequence). The length of the CDR3 is 18 residues. CDR3 in amino acids: CAWSASKMGSSYNSPLHF. The CDR3 DNA sequence: TGTGCCTGGAGTGCCTCCAAGATGGGGAGCTCCTATAATTCACCCCTCCACTTT.

V gene TRBV7-2 combines with J gene TRBJ1-4; possibly TRBD1 for D (5 bases). With 1 base removed from V and 6 bases from J, the gap between germline ends came to 18 bases. The germline CDR1 and CDR2 sequences are SGHTA and FQGNSA. The CDR3 is 17 amino acids. CDR3 loop: CASSLEPGGTVYEKLFF. CDR3 in DNA: TGTGCCAGCAGCTTAGAACCCGGTGGGACTGTCTATGAAAAACTGTTTTTT.

This chain links TRBV28 with TRBJ2-1, with TRBD2 as a possible D gene (6 bases). Trimming removed 8 bases from V and 15 bases from J, with 26 bases in between. This CDR3 spans 14 amino acids. Germline V gene sequence: CDR1 MDHEN, CDR2 SYDVKM. CDR3 coding DNA: TGTGCCAGCGGAAACGGGAAATATTCCTCGCGGGGGTTCTTC. This gives the protein CASGNGKYSSRGFF.